The 3 T cell receptor beta chains reported below all come from one sample, sequenced in a study of CD8 T cells in Susac syndrome. With random hexamers, roughly 0.45 to 1 ug RNA was reverse transcribed. TCRdb recomputed calls from the immunoSEQ multiplex PCR reads with MiXCR, one row per CDR3 protein. The sample lists about 150,000 distinct CDR3 sequences; roughly 96% were seen once. Specimen: CD4+ T cells from PBMCs. These receptors were taken from a human donor with Susac syndrome.

This clonotype has a single count. V usage is TRBV7-3 and J usage is TRBJ2-1, with TRBD2 identical over 11 bases. The CDR3 totals 14 residues. Germline V gives CDR1 SGHTA, CDR2 FQGTGA. With 5 bases clipped from V and 6 bases from J, the junction kept 3 bases outside the gene matches. The CDR3: CASSLAGGSNEQFF. DNA for the CDR3: TGTGCCAGCAGCCTAGCGGGGGGCTCCAATGAGCAGTTCTTC.

V and J are TRBV29-1 and TRBJ1-5; weak D call: TRBD1 (6 bases). This CDR3 spans 12 amino acids. CDR1 and CDR2 (germline): SQVTM, ANQGSEA. Trimming stripped 5 bases from V and 5 bases from J, with 10 bases between. The CDR3 DNA is TGCAGCGTTAAGGGGGTAGATCAGCCCCAGCATTTT. Protein product: CSVKGVDQPQHF.

The V gene is TRBV29-1, the J gene TRBJ1-1; possibly TRBD1 for D (6 bases). V was pared by 7 bases and J by 5 bases, with 20 bases between. This CDR3 comprises 14 residues. The V gene's germline CDR1 is SQVTM and CDR2 ANQGSEA. The CDR3 DNA follows: TGCAGCGCCGCCCGGTGGGGGCAAGGTACTGAAGCTTTCTTT. It specifies CSAARWGQGTEAFF.